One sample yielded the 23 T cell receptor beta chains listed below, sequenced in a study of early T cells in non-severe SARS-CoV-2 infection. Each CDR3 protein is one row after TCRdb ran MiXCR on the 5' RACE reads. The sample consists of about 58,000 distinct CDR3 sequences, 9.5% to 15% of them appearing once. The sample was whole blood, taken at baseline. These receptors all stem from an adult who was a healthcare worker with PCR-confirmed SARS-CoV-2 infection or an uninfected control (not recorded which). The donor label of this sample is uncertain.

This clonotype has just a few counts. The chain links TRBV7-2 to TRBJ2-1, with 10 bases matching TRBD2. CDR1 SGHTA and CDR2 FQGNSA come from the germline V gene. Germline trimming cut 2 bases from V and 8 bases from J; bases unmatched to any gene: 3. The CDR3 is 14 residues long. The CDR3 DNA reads TGTGCCAGCAGCTTAAGCGGGGGGGCAGATGAGCAGTTCTTC. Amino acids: CASSLSGGADEQFF.

The CDR3 loop reads CASRLTGTSVETQYF. The DNA of the CDR3 is TGTGCCAGTAGACTTACCGGGACTAGCGTGGAGACCCAGTACTTC. The chain is built from TRBV19 and TRBJ2-5; TRBD2 matches 10 bases. V shed 6 bases, J shed 5 bases, and the junction held 9 bases outside the gene matches. The germline CDR1 and CDR2 sequences are LNHDA and SQIVND (reference sequence). The CDR3 is made up of 15 amino acids.

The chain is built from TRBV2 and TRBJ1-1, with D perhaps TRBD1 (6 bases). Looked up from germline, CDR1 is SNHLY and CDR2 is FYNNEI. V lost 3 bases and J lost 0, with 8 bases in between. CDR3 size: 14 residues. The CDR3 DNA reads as TGTGCCAGCAGTGACTGGGACATGAACACTGAAGCTTTCTTT. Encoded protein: CASSDWDMNTEAFF.

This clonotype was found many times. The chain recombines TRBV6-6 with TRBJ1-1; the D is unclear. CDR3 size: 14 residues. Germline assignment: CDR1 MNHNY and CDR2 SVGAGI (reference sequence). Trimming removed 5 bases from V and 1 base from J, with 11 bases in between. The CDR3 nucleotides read TGTGCCAGCAGTCGCACGACACCGAACACTGAAGCTTTCTTT. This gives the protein CASSRTTPNTEAFF.

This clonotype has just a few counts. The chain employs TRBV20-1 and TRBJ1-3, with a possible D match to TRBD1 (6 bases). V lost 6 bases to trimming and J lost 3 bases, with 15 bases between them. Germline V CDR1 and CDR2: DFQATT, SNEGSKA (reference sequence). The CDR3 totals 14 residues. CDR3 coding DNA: TGCAGTGCCGCTCCGGGGACAAATGGAAACACCATATATTTT. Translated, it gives CSAAPGTNGNTIYF.

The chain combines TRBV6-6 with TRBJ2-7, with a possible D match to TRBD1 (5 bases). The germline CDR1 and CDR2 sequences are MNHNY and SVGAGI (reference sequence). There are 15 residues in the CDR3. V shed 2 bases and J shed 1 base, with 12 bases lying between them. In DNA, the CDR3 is TGTGCCAGCAGTTACCGGTCTGCAGGGTCCTACGAGCAGTACGTC. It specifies CASSYRSAGSYEQYV.

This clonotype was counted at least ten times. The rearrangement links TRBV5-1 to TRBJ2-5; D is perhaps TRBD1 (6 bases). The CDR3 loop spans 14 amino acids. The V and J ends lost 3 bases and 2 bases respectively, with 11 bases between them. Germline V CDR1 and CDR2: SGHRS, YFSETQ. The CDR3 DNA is TGCGCCAGCAGCTCAAACACAGGGCAAGAGACCCAGTACTTC. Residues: CASSSNTGQETQYF.

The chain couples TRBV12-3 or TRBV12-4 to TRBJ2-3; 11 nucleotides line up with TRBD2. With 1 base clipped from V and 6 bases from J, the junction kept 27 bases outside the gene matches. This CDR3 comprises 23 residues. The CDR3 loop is CASSLGARSLAGERWTKRDTQYF. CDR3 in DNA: TGTGCCAGCAGTTTAGGTGCCCGTTCACTAGCGGGGGAGCGTTGGACGAAAAGGGATACGCAGTATTTT.

CDR3 DNA: TGTGCCAGCAGTGATACCGGGCTTGGCAATCAGCCCCAGCATTTT. It specifies CASSDTGLGNQPQHF. The chain recombines TRBV6-1 with TRBJ1-5; D not resolved. Between the trimmed V and J ends, which lost 3 bases and 2 bases, there was a span of 11 bases. The V gene's germline CDR1 is MNHNS and CDR2 SASEGT. The CDR3 length is 15 residues.

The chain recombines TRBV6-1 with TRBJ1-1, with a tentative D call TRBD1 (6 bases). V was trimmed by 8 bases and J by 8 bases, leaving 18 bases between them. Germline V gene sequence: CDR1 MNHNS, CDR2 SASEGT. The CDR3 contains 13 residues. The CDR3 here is CASGPRGGLEAFF. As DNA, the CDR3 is TGTGCCAGCGGACCGCGCGGGGGCCTGGAAGCTTTCTTT.

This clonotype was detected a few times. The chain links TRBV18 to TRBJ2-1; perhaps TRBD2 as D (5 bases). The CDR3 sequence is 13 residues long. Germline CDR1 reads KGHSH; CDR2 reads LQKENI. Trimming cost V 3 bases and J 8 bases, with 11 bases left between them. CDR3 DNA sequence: TGTGCCAGCTCACCCATAACCGGGGATGAGCAGTTCTTC. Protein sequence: CASSPITGDEQFF.

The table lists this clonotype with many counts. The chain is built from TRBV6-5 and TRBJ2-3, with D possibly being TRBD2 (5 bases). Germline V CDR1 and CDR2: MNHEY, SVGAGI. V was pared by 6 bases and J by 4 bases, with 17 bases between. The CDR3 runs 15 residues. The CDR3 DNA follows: TGTGCCAGCAGCCTCGGAGGTTTGGGTGCAGATACGCAGTATTTT. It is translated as CASSLGGLGADTQYF.

The CDR3: CASGDRGPYSYEQYV. CDR3 bases: TGTGCCAGCGGTGACAGGGGACCCTACTCCTACGAGCAGTACGTC. This rearrangement joins TRBV6-1 to TRBJ2-7; TRBD1 matches at 8 bases. Germline CDR1 is MNHNS and CDR2 is SASEGT. This CDR3 comprises 15 residues.

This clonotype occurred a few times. The CDR3 DNA reads TGCAGTGCCACTGGGACGGGTAATCAGCCCCAGCATTTT. It translates to CSATGTGNQPQHF. The J gene is TRBJ1-5, the V gene TRBV20-1; the D gene is possibly TRBD1 (5 bases). Germline V gene data show CDR1 as DFQATT and CDR2 as SNEGSKA (reference sequence). Trimming cost V 6 bases and J 4 bases, with 13 bases left between them. This CDR3 region has 13 residues.

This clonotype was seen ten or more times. The CDR3 loop is CASSQDLWVGSYNEQFF. CDR3 nucleotides: TGTGCCAGCAGCCAAGATCTTTGGGTCGGCAGCTACAATGAGCAGTTCTTC. J is TRBJ2-1 and V is TRBV4-2; no reliable D call. V gave up 0 bases and J gave up 3 bases, with 15 bases separating them. Per germline, CDR1 LGHNA and CDR2 YNFKEQ. CDR3 length: 17 amino acids.

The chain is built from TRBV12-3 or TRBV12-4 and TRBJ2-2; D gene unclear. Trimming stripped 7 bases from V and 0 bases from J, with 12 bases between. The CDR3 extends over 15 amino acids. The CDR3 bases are TGTGCCAGCACCTTCGCCTCACCGAACACCGGGGAGCTGTTTTTT. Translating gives CASTFASPNTGELFF.

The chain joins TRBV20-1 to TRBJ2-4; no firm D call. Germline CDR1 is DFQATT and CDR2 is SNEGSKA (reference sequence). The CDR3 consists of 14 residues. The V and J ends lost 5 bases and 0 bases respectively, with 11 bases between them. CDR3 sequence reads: CSALIGVAKNIQYF. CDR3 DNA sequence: TGCAGTGCTCTAATTGGGGTAGCCAAAAACATTCAGTACTTC.

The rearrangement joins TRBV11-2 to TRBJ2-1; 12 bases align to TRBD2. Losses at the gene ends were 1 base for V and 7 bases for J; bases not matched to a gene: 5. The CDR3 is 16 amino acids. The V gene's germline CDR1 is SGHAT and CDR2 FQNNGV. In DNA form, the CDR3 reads TGTGCCAGCAGCTTAGTCACTAGCGGGGGGAAAAATGAGCAGTTCTTC. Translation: CASSLVTSGGKNEQFF.

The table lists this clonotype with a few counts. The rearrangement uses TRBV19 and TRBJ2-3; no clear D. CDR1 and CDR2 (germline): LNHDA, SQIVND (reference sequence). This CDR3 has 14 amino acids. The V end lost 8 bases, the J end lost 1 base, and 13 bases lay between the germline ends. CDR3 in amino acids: CASLDSAGTDTQYF. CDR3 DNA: TGTGCCAGTTTAGATTCTGCAGGCACAGATACGCAGTATTTT.

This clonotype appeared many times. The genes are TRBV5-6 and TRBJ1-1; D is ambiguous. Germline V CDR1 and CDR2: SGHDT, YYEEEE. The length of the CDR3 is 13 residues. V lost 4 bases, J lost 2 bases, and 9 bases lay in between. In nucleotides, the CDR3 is TGTGCCAGCAGCCACCAGGTAAACACTGAAGCTTTCTTT. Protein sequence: CASSHQVNTEAFF.

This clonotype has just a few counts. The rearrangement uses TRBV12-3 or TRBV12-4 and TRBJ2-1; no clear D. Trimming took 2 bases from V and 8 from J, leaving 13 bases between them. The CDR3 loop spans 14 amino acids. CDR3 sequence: CASSLSLQSYEQFF. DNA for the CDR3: TGTGCCAGCAGTTTATCCCTGCAGAGCTATGAGCAGTTCTTC.

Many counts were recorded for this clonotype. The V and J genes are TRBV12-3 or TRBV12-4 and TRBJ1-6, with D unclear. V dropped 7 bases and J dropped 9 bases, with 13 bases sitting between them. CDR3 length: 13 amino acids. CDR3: CASTSWRSSPLHF. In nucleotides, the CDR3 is TGTGCCAGCACCTCGTGGAGGAGTTCACCCCTCCACTTT.

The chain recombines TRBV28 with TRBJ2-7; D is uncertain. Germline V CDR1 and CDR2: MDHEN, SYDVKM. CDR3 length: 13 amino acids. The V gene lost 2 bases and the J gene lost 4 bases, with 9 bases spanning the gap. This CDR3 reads CASSLRVDYEQYV. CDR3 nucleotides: TGTGCCAGCAGTTTAAGGGTGGATTACGAGCAGTACGTC.